This T cell receptor beta chain was identified during a study of T cell repertoires in cytomegalovirus infection. Study in general: Used in the study were CMV epitopes, some recently identified and HLA-C-restricted, others well-studied and HLA-B-restricted. Public signatures in TCR beta pointed to CMV infection and matching HLA type. Study-wide results and limits: Carriers of CMV and the relevant HLA type were discriminated by public TCR beta frequency.

TCRdb reprocessed the reads via MiXCR and lists one record per CDR3 protein. The repertoire includes approximately 590,000 distinct CDR3 sequences, 40% of them detected once, and around 48% sits in the top ten. The CDR3 consists of 12 residues. Germline V CDR1 and CDR2: SGHNT, YYREEE (reference sequence). Trimming removed 4 bases from V and 8 bases from J; junction bases left unmatched: 0. This clonotype was seen once. The antigen remains undetermined. The clonotype comes from a human donor in good health (CMV status not recorded). Some clones in this sample may be carry-over from other donors' samples. The source material was cultured PBMCs, sampled from culture after CMV antigen stimulation. The chain is built from TRBV5-4 and TRBJ2-1; 10 positions agree with TRBD2. CDR3 sequence reads: CASSGLADEQFF. DNA for the CDR3: TGTGCCAGCAGCGGACTAGCGGATGAGCAGTTCTTC. Full variable domain (remainder filled in from reference TRBV5-4 and TRBJ2-1): ETGVTQSPTHLIKTRGQQVTLRCSSQSGHNTVSWYQQALGQGPQFIFQYYREEENGRGNFPPRFSGLQFPNYSSELNVNALELDDSALYLCASSGLADEQFFGPGTRLTVL.